What follows is one TCR beta chain and its context. The source of the sample is a study of blood T cell repertoires in COVID-19. At the level of the study: Sites in the United States, Italy and Spain provided acute and convalescent COVID-19 samples.

V lost 5 bases and J lost 5, with 18 bases in between. The CDR3 spans 15 residues. Germline CDR1 MNHEY, CDR2 SVGAGI. Generated by immunoSEQ multiplex PCR, the TCRdb table keeps only in-frame clones and is missing some. The sample includes approximately 150,000 clones, roughly 84% seen only once; the top ten take 8% to 9%. The chain combines TRBV6-5 with TRBJ2-5; D perhaps matches TRBD2 (6 bases). The TCR sequence derives from a man aged 30 to 39 with COVID-19, enrolled during active disease. Source material: peripheral blood. This chain's CDR3 is CASSPPGPSGETQYF. The CDR3 nucleotides read TGTGCCAGCAGTCCGCCGGGACCCAGCGGGGAGACCCAGTACTTC.